This T cell receptor (beta chain) emerged from a study of cytotoxic CD8 clonotypes in ibrutinib-treated CLL. V was shortened by 5 bases and J by 3 bases, with 5 bases between the two germline ends. Germline V gene sequence: CDR1 MNHNY, CDR2 SVGAGI (reference sequence). The CDR3 is made up of 12 amino acids. TCRdb's copy holds only in-frame clones and misses some; the assay was immunoSEQ multiplex PCR. In the table there are 150,000 or so clones, more than 75% of which are singletons. V gene TRBV6-6 combines with J gene TRBJ2-1; tentative D call: TRBD1 (5 bases). The receptor was isolated from a human donor with chronic lymphocytic leukemia. The input for sequencing was PBMCs, taken after 36 months of ibrutinib treatment. DNA of the CDR3: TGTGCCAGCAGTAGGGGCTACAATGAGCAGTTCTTC. Translated, it gives CASSRGYNEQFF.